These 10 T cell receptor beta chains were sequenced from one sample in a study of T cells in Graves' hyperthyroidism and ophthalmopathy (dated by TCRdb to between 2018 and 2021). Libraries were constructed by multiplex PCR. Sequencing took place on an Illumina HiSeq 2000. Amplification of TCR beta CDR3 regions was carried out from RNA transcripts. The first round of RT-PCR for the TCR CDR3 was performed with the HTBI primer set and the Qiagen OneStep RT-PCR kit. TCRdb reanalyzed the raw reads on its own, using fastp at Q25 for trimming and MiXCR for clone calling, and kept in-frame beta chains. Under each unique CDR3 protein, matching rows form one entry showing the most common genes and DNA. The sample table holds roughly 240,000 distinct CDR3 sequences, of which around 17% were seen once. The top ten clones comprise 28% of the sample. Source material: blood. The receptors originated from a woman younger than 30 with Graves' ophthalmopathy.

This clonotype was observed at least ten times. The DNA for the CDR3 is TGTGCCACCAGCAGAGCGGTCGCAGGGCGGGACGAGCAGTACTTC. The encoded protein is CATSRAVAGRDEQYF. This sequence joins TRBV15 and TRBJ2-7; either TRBD1 or TRBD2 may fit D (5 bases each). The V end lost 1 base, the J end lost 5 bases, and 15 bases lay between the germline ends. This CDR3 has 15 amino acids. CDR1 and CDR2 (germline): LNHNV, YYDKDF (reference sequence).

A note on this clonotype: Being one base from a much bigger clone, this may be a read error. The genes are TRBV28 and TRBJ2-7, with TRBD1 as a possible D gene (6 bases). Judging by the DNA end, TRBJ2-1 fits better; the J call may be wrong. Germline CDR1 MDHEN, CDR2 SYDVKM. This CDR3 has 14 residues. CDR3 protein: CASTGAASSYEQFF. CDR3 nucleotide sequence: TGTGCCAGCACAGGGGCCGCTAGCTCCTACGAGCAGTTCTTC.

This clonotype was picked up many times. This chain joins TRBV7-9 and TRBJ2-2, with 14 positions matching TRBD2. V gave up 5 bases and J gave up 1 base; unmatched junction bases: 9. The germline V gene encodes CDR1 SEHNR and CDR2 FQNEAQ (reference sequence). The CDR3 covers 19 residues. CDR3: CASSTRLAGGQLNTGELFF. Written as DNA, the CDR3 is TGTGCCAGCAGCACCCGACTAGCGGGAGGGCAATTGAACACCGGGGAGCTGTTTTTT.

This clonotype was recorded at least ten times. The chain links TRBV20-1 to TRBJ2-7; 8 bases fit TRBD1. The germline V gene has CDR1 DFQATT and CDR2 SNEGSKA (reference sequence). The CDR3 length is 17 residues. V lost 0 bases and J lost 4; bases outside the gene matches: 14. CDR3 sequence: CSARDPGGRGIGYEQYF. CDR3 bases: TGCAGTGCTAGAGATCCAGGGGGCAGGGGGATAGGGTACGAGCAGTACTTC.

This clonotype was detected many times. A read error may be the cause here, since a much bigger clone is one base away. The chain employs TRBV20-1 and TRBJ2-5; 7 bases are a match to TRBD1. The CDR3 is made up of 13 amino acids. The ends lost 5 bases at V and 4 bases at J; junction bases unmatched: 7. Germline-derived CDR1 and CDR2 are DFQATT and SNEGSKA (reference sequence). This CDR3 is CSAEGRGSETQYF. The CDR3 nucleotides read TGCAGTGCTGAAGGCAGGGGGTCAGAGACCCAGTACTTC.

The gene calls are TRBV20-1 and TRBJ1-6, with 7 positions matching TRBD1. The CDR3 covers 14 residues. Trimming at V came to 0 bases and at J to 15 bases, leaving 11 bases not matched to a gene. CDR1 DFQATT and CDR2 SNEGSKA come from the germline V gene (reference sequence). The CDR3 DNA sequence: TGCAGTGCTAGAGAGGGACAGCACTCGAGGGGCCTCCACTTT. Translation gives CSAREGQHSRGLHF.

This clonotype was observed many times. The rearrangement links TRBV25-1 to TRBJ1-5, with a tentative D call TRBD1 (6 bases). This CDR3 is built from 14 residues. The germline CDR1 and CDR2 sequences are MGHDK and SYGVNS. Trimming took off 3 bases at V and 7 bases at J, with 13 bases between the two ends. CDR3 coding DNA: TGTGCCAGCAGTGACGGCAGGGGCCGGCAGCCCCAGCATTTT. Its translation is CASSDGRGRQPQHF.

This clonotype was counted many times. The rearrangement uses TRBV27 and TRBJ2-1; 7 bases line up with TRBD1. This CDR3 comprises 14 residues. V shed 1 base, J shed 4 bases, and the junction held 1 base outside the gene matches. Germline V gene sequence: CDR1 MNHEY, CDR2 SMNVEV (reference sequence). In DNA, the CDR3 is TGTGCCAGCAGTTTATTGGACAGGTACAATGAGCAGTTCTTC. Its protein is CASSLLDRYNEQFF.

Regarding this clonotype: One base away lies a much larger clone, so this may be a sequencing read error. This chain links TRBV29-1 with TRBJ2-5, with 7 bases aligning to TRBD1. V lost 7 bases, J lost 2 bases, and 10 bases stayed unmatched. There are 14 residues in the CDR3. The V gene's germline CDR1 is SQVTM and CDR2 ANQGSEA. CDR3 nucleotide sequence: TGCAGCGCTTCTCAGGAGACAGGGCAAGAGACCCAGTACTTC. Amino acids: CSASQETGQETQYF.

This clonotype was recorded a few times. Possible read error: a much larger clone is one base away. The gene calls are TRBV20-1 and TRBJ2-2; D possibly corresponds to TRBD2 (6 bases). Germline V gene lookup returns CDR1 DFQATT and CDR2 SNEGSKA (reference sequence). The CDR3 runs to 15 residues. CDR3 nucleotides: TGCAGTGCTAGAGAGGACTGGAGGGGCACCGGGAAGCTGTTTTTT. Translation: CSAREDWRGTGKLFF.